Presented here are 30 T cell receptor beta chains from one specimen sequenced in a study of blood T cells in healthy people across ages. A second PCR, run for about 7 to 11 cycles, used a sample-barcoded 5' primer plus a J-beta primer mix. Each CDR3 protein is one row after TCRdb ran MiXCR on the 5' RACE reads. This sample has roughly 900,000 distinct CDR3 sequences, with roughly 26% found just once. The sample consisted of blood. Receptor source: an elderly woman in good health.

This clonotype was seen at least ten times. The rearrangement joins TRBV30 to TRBJ2-1; 7 positions agree with TRBD2. This CDR3 contains 13 residues. Per germline, CDR1 GTSNPN and CDR2 SVGIG (reference sequence). J lost 5 bases, V lost 4 bases, and 5 bases had no gene match. The CDR3 DNA follows: TGTGCCTGGAATAGGGGAGGGGACAATGAGCAGTTCTTC. Residues: CAWNRGGDNEQFF.

As concerns this clonotype: A much larger clone lies a single base off, so this may be a read error. The V call is TRBV5-1, the J call TRBJ2-6; 7 bases match TRBD2. Germline CDR1 and CDR2: SGHRS and YFSETQ. The CDR3 is made up of 16 amino acids. The chain's CDR3 is CASSPLLGGGANVPTF. The CDR3 DNA reads as TGCGCCAGCAGCCCCCTGTTGGGGGGAGGGGCCAACGTCCCGACTTTC.

Worth noting for this clonotype: A much larger clone differs from this one at a single base, so this may be a read error. The rearrangement uses TRBV5-1 and TRBJ2-3; D might be TRBD2 (7 bases). The CDR3 is 14 residues long. Trimming left V 5 bases short and J 5 bases short, with 15 bases between. Looked up from germline, CDR1 is SGHRS and CDR2 is YFSETQ. In DNA form, the CDR3 reads TGCGCCAGCAGGAAACGGGGGGCGCAAGATACGCAGTATTTT. Encoded protein: CASRKRGAQDTQYF.

This clonotype was counted only a few times. At one boundary the junction diverges from the germline segment, which might be a read error. The genes are TRBV4-2 and TRBJ1-2; weak D call: TRBD1 (5 bases). This CDR3 spans 18 amino acids. The germline CDR1 and CDR2 sequences are LGHNA and YNFKEQ. The DNA for the CDR3 is TGTGCCAGCAACCAAGACCGGGCATTTGGGGGTTCGTTGGGCGGCTACACCTTC. This encodes CASNQDRAFGGSLGGYTF.

This clonotype appeared many times. The chain links TRBV29-1 to TRBJ2-1; 7 bases are a match to TRBD2. V lost 7 bases and J lost 8; bases outside the gene matches: 5. The V gene's germline CDR1 is SQVTM and CDR2 ANQGSEA. This CDR3 spans 11 amino acids. The DNA for the CDR3 is TGCAGCGCCATCGGACTAGATGAGCAGTTCTTC. This encodes CSAIGLDEQFF.

Points on this clonotype: A read error is possible here, since a much larger clone lies one base away. V usage is TRBV6-6 and J usage is TRBJ1-2; D remains ambiguous. CDR1 is MNHNY and CDR2 is SVGAGI in the germline V gene (reference sequence). CDR3 length: 13 residues. CDR3 sequence reads: CASSYLGTHGHTF. The DNA of the CDR3 is TGTGCCAGCAGTTACTTAGGAACCCATGGCCACACCTTC.

Only a few counts were recorded for this clonotype. The chain links TRBV6-5 to TRBJ1-1, with 12 positions matching TRBD1. CDR3 length: 17 amino acids. CDR1 is MNHEY and CDR2 is SVGAGI in the germline V gene. Germline trimming cut 2 bases from V and 4 bases from J; bases unmatched to any gene: 8. Here the CDR3 DNA reads TGTGCCAGCAGTTACGGGGACAGGGGGCGTTGGGGCACTGAAGCTTTCTTT. Translation: CASSYGDRGRWGTEAFF.

This clonotype was detected ten times or more. This chain connects TRBV25-1 to TRBJ2-5; D call uncertain. The V end lost 2 bases, the J end lost 7 bases, and 14 bases lay between the germline ends. Germline V gene sequence: CDR1 MGHDK, CDR2 SYGVNS. The CDR3 contains 14 residues. CDR3 loop: CASSEGGRFATQYF. The CDR3 bases are TGTGCCAGCAGTGAAGGTGGGCGGTTCGCGACCCAGTACTTC.

V usage is TRBV29-1 and J usage is TRBJ2-3; TRBD2 aligns across 15 bases. The CDR3 is 16 amino acids. V lost 3 bases, J lost 6 bases, and 7 bases stayed unmatched. The germline gives CDR1 SQVTM, CDR2 ANQGSEA. The DNA for the CDR3 is TGCAGCGTTGAGGGACTAGCGGGGGGTCCGGGGGATACGCAGTATTTT. Protein: CSVEGLAGGPGDTQYF.

The V and J genes are TRBV5-1 and TRBJ2-3; 11 nucleotides line up with TRBD2. The V gene end was trimmed by 6 bases and the J gene end by 3 bases; junction bases not matched to a gene: 12. This CDR3 spans 17 amino acids. The V gene's germline CDR1 is SGHRS and CDR2 YFSETQ. In DNA, the CDR3 is TGCGCCAGCACCCAAAAACTAGCGGGGGCCGGGACAGATACGCAGTATTTT. It yields the protein CASTQKLAGAGTDTQYF.

This clonotype was counted once. The chain joins TRBV7-9 to TRBJ1-3; D uncertain. The CDR3 spans 14 residues. V lost 8 bases to trimming and J lost 7 bases, with 18 bases between them. Germline V gene lookup returns CDR1 SEHNR and CDR2 FQNEAQ (reference sequence). CDR3 nucleotide sequence: TGTGCCAGCGGGCGGGAGAGGGTAACCAACACCATATATTTT. Amino acids: CASGRERVTNTIYF.

This clonotype was seen at least ten times. This chain links TRBV3-1 with TRBJ2-1, with 10 nucleotides matching TRBD2. The CDR3 spans 17 residues. Trimming removed 0 bases from V and 8 bases from J; junction bases left unmatched: 10. Germline V gene data show CDR1 as LGHDT and CDR2 as YNNKEL (reference sequence). CDR3 region: CASSQDLPAGGSDEQFF. For the CDR3, the DNA is TGTGCCAGCAGCCAAGATCTCCCAGCGGGGGGGTCCGATGAGCAGTTCTTC.

This clonotype turned up a few times. V and J are TRBV5-4 and TRBJ2-7; TRBD2 matches 13 bases. Germline V CDR1 and CDR2: SGHNT, YYREEE (reference sequence). The CDR3 loop spans 19 amino acids. With 3 bases clipped from V and 5 bases from J, the junction kept 17 bases outside the gene matches. The CDR3 DNA reads as TGTGCCAGCAGCTCCTCGACTAGCGGGGGGCTCCTATGGTCGAACGAGCAGTACTTC. It is translated as CASSSSTSGGLLWSNEQYF.

Worth noting for this clonotype: A single base separates this from a much larger clone, so it may be a read error. V is TRBV11-2 and J is TRBJ2-7; 15 bases agree with TRBD2. CDR1 and CDR2 from the germline V gene are SGHAT and FQNNGV. The CDR3 sequence is 16 residues long. V dropped 6 bases and J dropped 7; count of bases not matched to a gene: 10. CDR3 in amino acids: CASSGPGLAGGNEQYF. In DNA form, the CDR3 reads TGTGCCAGCAGTGGACCGGGACTAGCGGGGGGTAATGAGCAGTACTTC.

This clonotype has a count of ten or more. The J gene is TRBJ2-5, the V gene TRBV5-4, with TRBD1 matching 8 bases. The CDR3 sequence is 16 residues long. Germline lookup yields CDR1 SGHNT and CDR2 YYREEE (reference sequence). The junction had 9 bases not matched to a gene; V was cut back by 4 bases and J by 1 base. CDR3 bases: TGTGCCAGCAGCACGAATAGACAGGGGACCCAAGAGACCCAGTACTTC. Its translation is CASSTNRQGTQETQYF.

Details on this clonotype: Compared with germline, one end of the junction differs, possibly owing to a read error. This rearrangement joins TRBV12-3 or TRBV12-4 to TRBJ2-1; D unresolved. This CDR3 is 15 amino acids long. The CDR3 region is CAGSPTGFGGETQFF. The CDR3 bases are TGTGCCGGCAGTCCCACGGGCTTTGGTGGAGAGACCCAGTTCTTC.

This rearrangement joins TRBV20-1 to TRBJ1-6, with 7 bases identical to TRBD1. The ends lost 6 bases at V and 7 bases at J; junction bases unmatched: 9. CDR3 length: 14 residues. Germline assignment: CDR1 DFQATT and CDR2 SNEGSKA (reference sequence). CDR3 residues: CSAETQGQNSPLHF. CDR3 nucleotide sequence: TGCAGTGCAGAGACACAGGGGCAAAATTCACCCCTCCACTTT.

This clonotype was recorded many times. The CDR3 DNA reads as TGTGCCAGCAGGGGACTAGCGGGGGGGCACGAGCAGTACTTC. Its protein product is CASRGLAGGHEQYF. The genes are TRBV28 and TRBJ2-7, with 16 bases matching TRBD2. CDR1 and CDR2 from the germline V gene are MDHEN and SYDVKM. After removal of 6 bases from V and 5 bases from J, the junction contained 1 base not matched to a gene. CDR3 length: 14 amino acids.

This clonotype was counted many times. V is TRBV6-7 and J is TRBJ2-7; D perhaps matches TRBD1 (6 bases). TRBV6-7 is known as an ORF, though its function is uncertain. V was cut by 1 base and J by 2 bases, with 9 bases left in between. The CDR3 runs 14 residues. In DNA, the CDR3 is TGTGCCAGCAGTTACTACAGGGTTCCCTACGAGCAGTACTTC. It codes for CASSYYRVPYEQYF.

This clonotype was detected many times. This chain joins TRBV18 and TRBJ1-5, with D perhaps matching TRBD1 (6 bases). From germline, CDR1 is KGHSH and CDR2 LQKENI. The length of the CDR3 is 15 residues. V dropped 2 bases and J dropped 6 bases, with 14 bases sitting between them. The CDR3 spells CASSPATGVSQPQHF. DNA of the CDR3: TGTGCCAGCTCACCAGCGACAGGTGTAAGTCAGCCCCAGCATTTT.

This chain uses TRBV10-2 with TRBJ2-3; 8 bases fit TRBD2. The CDR3 covers 16 residues. V shed 2 bases, J shed 4 bases, and the junction held 8 bases outside the gene matches. Germline CDR1 WSHSY, CDR2 SAAADI. DNA of the CDR3: TGCGCCAGCAGTGAGGAGCGGGGGTGGGTCGCAGATACGCAGTATTTT. The encoded protein is CASSEERGWVADTQYF.

As for this clonotype: One end of the junction is discordant with germline, which a read error may explain. This chain uses TRBV10-2 with TRBJ2-7, with 8 bases that match TRBD1. Germline-derived CDR1 and CDR2 are WSHSY and SAAADI. This CDR3 has 15 amino acids. This chain's CDR3 is CAGSKVAGGPYEQYF. In nucleotides, the CDR3 is TGCGCCGGCAGTAAGGTGGCAGGGGGCCCCTACGAGCAGTACTTC.

This clonotype was seen many times. The chain couples TRBV2 to TRBJ2-5; tentative D call: TRBD2 (5 bases). Germline CDR1 SNHLY, CDR2 FYNNEI. The CDR3 covers 15 residues. Trimming shortened V by 8 bases and J by 0 bases, and 16 bases separated the two germline ends. The CDR3 region is CASVPLLGNQETQYF. In nucleotides, the CDR3 is TGTGCCAGCGTGCCCTTACTAGGAAACCAAGAGACCCAGTACTTC.

This clonotype was detected ten times or more. The genes are TRBV27 and TRBJ2-5; D gene uncertain. The CDR3 covers 13 residues. CDR1 is MNHEY and CDR2 is SMNVEV in the germline V gene (reference sequence). The V end lost 6 bases, the J end lost 5 bases, and 13 bases lay between the germline ends. The CDR3 here is CASSFLGRETQYF. The DNA for the CDR3 is TGTGCCAGCAGCTTCCTAGGTCGGGAGACCCAGTACTTC.

This clonotype was seen at least ten times. The rearrangement joins TRBV6-2 or TRBV6-3 to TRBJ2-7; D not resolved. Germline V CDR1 and CDR2: MNHEY, SVGEGT. The V gene lost 2 bases and the J gene lost 4 bases, with 9 bases spanning the gap. CDR3 length: 13 amino acids. The CDR3 loop reads CASSYNRGYEQYF. The CDR3 DNA sequence: TGTGCCAGCAGTTACAATCGAGGTTACGAGCAGTACTTC.

This clonotype was observed once. Since a much larger clone is just one base distant, this may be a read error. The chain uses TRBV29-1 and TRBJ1-1, with TRBD1 identical over 8 bases. CDR3 size: 14 residues. J was trimmed by 1 base and V by 6 bases; bases with no gene match: 7. Germline CDR1 reads SQVTM; CDR2 reads ANQGSEA. For the CDR3, the DNA is TGCAGCGTCCCCGACAGGGGTCGGAACACTGAAGCTTTCTTT. This codes for CSVPDRGRNTEAFF.

This clonotype has ten or more counts. The rearrangement links TRBV20-1 to TRBJ2-1; 14 nucleotides align to TRBD2. The CDR3 is 17 residues long. V lost 0 bases, J lost 9 bases, and 10 bases stayed unmatched. Germline V gene data show CDR1 as DFQATT and CDR2 as SNEGSKA (reference sequence). CDR3 residues: CSAREGLAGVISAEQFF. In DNA form, the CDR3 reads TGCAGTGCTAGAGAGGGACTAGCGGGGGTAATCTCGGCTGAGCAGTTCTTC.

This clonotype was seen many times. The chain links TRBV20-1 to TRBJ2-5; D gene unclear. Germline-derived CDR1 and CDR2 are DFQATT and SNEGSKA (reference sequence). The germline V and J ends were trimmed by 1 base and 10 bases, with 10 bases remaining between them. This CDR3 comprises 11 residues. For the CDR3, the DNA is TGCAGTGCTAGAGTACTTTACGACCAGTACTTC. The encoded protein is CSARVLYDQYF.

Worth noting for this clonotype: Since a much larger clone is just one base distant, this may be a read error. V usage is TRBV14 and J usage is TRBJ2-1, with TRBD1 identical over 9 bases. The CDR3 consists of 16 residues. CDR1 and CDR2 from the germline V gene are SGHDN and FVKESK. CDR3 sequence (DNA): TGTGCCAACAGCCAACCTGGCGGACAGGGGAGGAATGAGCAGTTCTTC. Amino acid sequence: CANSQPGGQGRNEQFF.

This clonotype was seen a handful of times. The rearrangement uses TRBV7-2 and TRBJ1-1; D is ambiguous. The CDR3 loop spans 14 amino acids. V was cut by 5 bases and J by 3 bases, with 13 bases left in between. Germline-derived CDR1 and CDR2 are SGHTA and FQGNSA. The CDR3 DNA follows: TGTGCCAGCAGCCGAGAGGGAAGCTACACTGAAGCTTTCTTT. Protein product: CASSREGSYTEAFF.